This TCR beta chain was obtained from a study of T cell responses to AZD1222 COVID-19 vaccine. The CDR3 covers 16 residues. Germline loops: CDR1 SGHAT, CDR2 FQNNGV. Trimming shortened V by 5 bases and J by 6 bases, and 23 bases separated the two germline ends. Profiled with immunoSEQ multiplex PCR; TCRdb holds only in-frame clones, not every one. The table records 95,000 to 120,000 clones, roughly 86% of them present only once. This chain links TRBV11-2 with TRBJ2-7; perhaps TRBD2 as D (6 bases). This sequence originates from an adult in good health. The sequencing here drew on peripheral blood, taken on day 0 of AZD1222 vaccination. CDR3 in amino acids: CASSTGTFPAEVEQYF. The CDR3 bases are TGTGCCAGCAGCACCGGGACTTTCCCCGCGGAGGTCGAGCAGTACTTC.